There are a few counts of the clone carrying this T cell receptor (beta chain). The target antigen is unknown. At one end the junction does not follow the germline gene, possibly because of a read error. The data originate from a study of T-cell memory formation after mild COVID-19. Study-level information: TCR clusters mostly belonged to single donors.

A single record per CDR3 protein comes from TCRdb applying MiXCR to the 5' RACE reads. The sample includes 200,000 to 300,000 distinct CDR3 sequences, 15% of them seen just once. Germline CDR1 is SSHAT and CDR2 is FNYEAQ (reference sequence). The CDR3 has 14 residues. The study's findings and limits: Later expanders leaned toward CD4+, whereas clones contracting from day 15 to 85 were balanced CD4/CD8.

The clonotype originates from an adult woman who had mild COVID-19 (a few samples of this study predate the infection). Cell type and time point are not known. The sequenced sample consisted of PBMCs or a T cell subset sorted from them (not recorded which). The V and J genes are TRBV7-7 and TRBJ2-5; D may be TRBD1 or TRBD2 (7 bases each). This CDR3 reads CASSSDRILAGEYF. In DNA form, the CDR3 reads TGTGCTAGCAGCTCGGACAGGATCCTCGCGGGAGAGTACTTC. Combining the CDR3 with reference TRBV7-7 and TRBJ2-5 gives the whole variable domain GAGVSQSPRYKVTKRGQDVTLRCDPISSHATLYWYQQALGQGPEFLTYFNYEAQPDKSGLPSDRFSAERPEGSISTLTIQRTEQRDSAMYRCASSSDRILAGEYFGPGTRLLVL.